A single sample is the source of the 22 T cell receptor beta chains below, sequenced in a study of T cell responses to AZD1222 COVID-19 vaccine (dated by TCRdb to about 2021). To prepare the library, the immunoSEQ multiplex PCR assay was applied. What TCRdb holds here is the immuneACCESS table cut down to in-frame rearrangements. Part of the clones is not present; checked against another copy, under half of the missing clones reflect an unresolved V gene, and the others are unexplained. The sample yields 90,000 to 150,000 clones; around 87% were counted once. The ten largest account for 3.5% to 4.5% of the sample. The time point label of this sample denotes: baseline before first vaccination. Here the sequenced sample was peripheral blood, taken on day 0 of AZD1222 vaccination. Source of these receptors: an adult in good health.

The chain employs TRBV27 and TRBJ1-1; possibly TRBD1 for D (6 bases). From germline, CDR1 is MNHEY and CDR2 SMNVEV (reference sequence). The CDR3 loop spans 13 amino acids. Between the trimmed V and J ends, which lost 8 bases and 10 bases, there was a span of 20 bases. This CDR3 is CASAQQGLGVAFF. The CDR3 nucleotides are TGTGCCAGCGCCCAACAGGGATTGGGGGTAGCTTTCTTT.

This chain uses TRBV6-5 with TRBJ1-2; D remains ambiguous. The CDR3 has 11 residues. Per germline, CDR1 MNHEY and CDR2 SVGAGI. Trimming stripped 4 bases from V and 7 bases from J, with 7 bases between. CDR3 loop: CASSFKGGYTF. As DNA, the CDR3 is TGTGCCAGCAGTTTCAAGGGTGGCTACACCTTC.

The chain links TRBV2 to TRBJ1-1; a possible D gene is TRBD1 (5 bases). The CDR3 has 12 residues. V gave up 6 bases and J gave up 0 bases, with 5 bases separating them. The germline V gene encodes CDR1 SNHLY and CDR2 FYNNEI. The CDR3 DNA is TGTGCCAGCAGGGACATGAACACTGAAGCTTTCTTT. Translation gives CASRDMNTEAFF.

This chain uses TRBV5-6 with TRBJ2-1; no clear D. V was clipped by 4 bases and J by 3 bases, with 17 bases between them. The CDR3 has 16 amino acids. Germline V gene sequence: CDR1 SGHDT, CDR2 YYEEEE. The CDR3: CASSLTSQIFYNEQFF. CDR3 sequence (DNA): TGTGCCAGCAGCCTAACCTCTCAGATCTTCTACAATGAGCAGTTCTTC.

The chain has TRBV2 and TRBJ2-1, with TRBD1 matching over 8 bases. The CDR3 is made up of 13 amino acids. Germline CDR1 is SNHLY and CDR2 is FYNNEI. J was trimmed by 7 bases and V by 7 bases; bases with no gene match: 6. This chain's CDR3 is CASTLDRGNEQFF. The CDR3 DNA sequence: TGTGCCAGCACCCTCGACAGGGGAAATGAGCAGTTCTTC. The complete variable domain, with remaining parts taken from reference TRBV2 and TRBJ2-1, reads EPEVTQTPSHQVTQMGQEVILRCVPISNHLYFYWYRQILGQKVEFLVSFYNNEISEKSEIFDDQFSVERPDGSNFTLKIRSTKLEDSAMYFCASTLDRGNEQFFGPGTRLTVL.

This clone showed up just once. This chain connects TRBV11-2 to TRBJ2-4; D is ambiguous. V lost 1 base and J lost 5, with 9 bases in between. The germline V gene encodes CDR1 SGHAT and CDR2 FQNNGV. CDR3 length: 14 amino acids. CDR3 protein: CASSLARYQNIQYF. CDR3 in DNA: TGTGCCAGCAGCTTAGCGCGCTATCAAAACATTCAGTACTTC.

The rearrangement uses TRBV5-1 and TRBJ2-5; D might be TRBD1 (6 bases). V was clipped by 0 bases and J by 2 bases, with 11 bases between them. This CDR3 has 15 residues. The germline V gene encodes CDR1 SGHRS and CDR2 YFSETQ. CDR3 in amino acids: CASSLVQGPQETQYF. CDR3 DNA sequence: TGCGCCAGCAGCTTGGTTCAGGGGCCTCAAGAGACCCAGTACTTC.

The rearrangement uses TRBV7-3 and TRBJ2-7; D could derive from TRBD1 or TRBD2 (5 bases each). The CDR3 runs to 13 residues. Germline V lookup: CDR1 SGHTA, CDR2 FQGTGA. Trimming shortened V by 0 bases and J by 9 bases, and 12 bases separated the two germline ends. The CDR3 here is CASSLTPGQGQYF. The CDR3 DNA reads TGTGCCAGCAGCTTAACGCCGGGGCAAGGGCAGTACTTC.

V usage is TRBV7-8 and J usage is TRBJ2-2; TRBD2 might be the D (6 bases). CDR3 size: 13 residues. The V gene's germline CDR1 is SGHVS and CDR2 FQNEAQ. V was trimmed by 2 bases and J by 8 bases, leaving 9 bases between them. The CDR3 coding sequence is TGTGCCAGCAGCTTAAAGCGGGCTGGGGAGCTGTTTTTT. As protein: CASSLKRAGELFF.

The V and J genes are TRBV3-1 (or the pseudogene TRBV3-2) and TRBJ1-2; D gene unclear. Germline V lookup: CDR1 LGHDT, CDR2 YNNKEL (reference sequence). The V and J ends lost 3 bases and 0 bases respectively, with 2 bases between them. The CDR3 contains 12 residues. In DNA, the CDR3 is TGTGCCAGCAGCCAGACTAACTATGGCTACACCTTC. It translates to CASSQTNYGYTF.

This rearrangement joins TRBV9 to TRBJ1-1, with D tentatively TRBD1 (6 bases). Trimming removed 3 bases from V and 2 bases from J, with 17 bases in between. This CDR3 region has 16 residues. Germline V gene sequence: CDR1 SGDLS, CDR2 YYNGEE. CDR3 coding DNA: TGTGCCAGCAGCGCCGTTCGAGACAGGCCAAACACTGAAGCTTTCTTT. Translating it yields CASSAVRDRPNTEAFF.

This clone was seen a single time. The chain recombines TRBV11-2 with TRBJ1-5; 11 bases agree with TRBD1. This CDR3 has 17 amino acids. Germline assignment: CDR1 SGHAT and CDR2 FQNNGV. Trimming took 5 bases from V and 4 from J; bases not matched to a gene: 10. The DNA for the CDR3 is TGTGCCAGCAGCCCTTGGGCCGGGACAGGGGGAAATCAGCCCCAGCATTTT. Translated: CASSPWAGTGGNQPQHF.

This clone showed up just once. The chain has TRBV6-1 and TRBJ1-1, with 7 bases identical to TRBD1. CDR3 size: 14 residues. After removal of 1 base from V and 5 bases from J, the junction contained 4 bases not matched to a gene. CDR1 and CDR2 from the germline V gene are MNHNS and SASEGT. Here the CDR3 reads CASSEVGRGTEAFF. The CDR3 DNA follows: TGTGCCAGCAGTGAAGTGGGCAGGGGGACTGAAGCTTTCTTT.

The CDR3 bases are TGTGCCAGCAGCCAATCAAACAGGGGGCCAACTAATGAAAAACTGTTTTTT. Its protein is CASSQSNRGPTNEKLFF. The V call is TRBV4-2, the J call TRBJ1-4, with TRBD1 identical over 9 bases. Trimming cost V 2 bases and J 0 bases; bases outside gene matches: 4. The CDR3 is 17 amino acids. CDR1 is LGHNA, CDR2 YNFKEQ, per germline.

On this clone: Distinct nucleotide sequences in the sample also encode this CDR3. For the CDR3, the DNA is TGTGCCAGCAGCTCCCAAGGGGTCTATGGCTACACCTTC. It is translated as CASSSQGVYGYTF. This chain connects TRBV7-2 to TRBJ1-2, with D tentatively TRBD1 (5 bases). The CDR3 extends over 13 amino acids. CDR1 SGHTA and CDR2 FQGNSA come from the germline V gene. V was cut by 4 bases and J by 4 bases, with 10 bases left in between.

The chain joins TRBV5-5 to TRBJ1-1; D ambiguous. The CDR3 runs 14 residues. Germline assignment: CDR1 SGHKS and CDR2 YYEKEE (reference sequence). Trimming removed 0 bases from V and 8 bases from J, with 14 bases in between. This chain's CDR3 is CASSLVFPSEEAFF. CDR3 bases: TGTGCCAGCAGCTTGGTTTTCCCATCGGAGGAAGCTTTCTTT.

The rearrangement uses TRBV5-1 and TRBJ2-7, with 7 bases matching TRBD1. V lost 1 base, J lost 2 bases, and 3 bases stayed unmatched. The CDR3 has 14 amino acids. CDR1 is SGHRS and CDR2 is YFSETQ in the germline V gene. CDR3 sequence (DNA): TGCGCCAGCAGCTTGAGGACAGGTGCCTACGAGCAGTACTTC. Residues: CASSLRTGAYEQYF.

This chain connects TRBV18 to TRBJ2-3; D perhaps matches TRBD2 (7 bases). V was shortened by 0 bases and J by 4 bases, with 14 bases between the two germline ends. This CDR3 contains 16 residues. Germline CDR1 reads KGHSH; CDR2 reads LQKENI. The CDR3 protein is CASSPPVGRGPDTQYF. CDR3 sequence (DNA): TGTGCCAGCTCACCACCGGTGGGGCGGGGGCCAGATACGCAGTATTTT.

CDR3 loop: CASSEGGGRNYGYTF. CDR3 coding DNA: TGTGCCAGCAGTGAAGGCGGGGGGCGGAACTATGGCTACACCTTC. The V and J genes are TRBV6-1 and TRBJ1-2, with D possibly being TRBD1 (6 bases). Germline V gene sequence: CDR1 MNHNS, CDR2 SASEGT. V was clipped by 1 base and J by 2 bases, with 11 bases between them. This CDR3 contains 15 residues.

The chain recombines TRBV6-5 with TRBJ2-7, with 7 positions matching TRBD1. The CDR3 is 14 residues long. Looked up from germline, CDR1 is MNHEY and CDR2 is SVGAGI. The V and J ends lost 6 bases and 5 bases, in that order; junction bases with no gene match: 10. Here the CDR3 DNA reads TGTGCCAGCAGAAACAGGGGTTGGAGCAACGAGCAGTACTTC. Amino acid sequence: CASRNRGWSNEQYF.

This clone was observed once. The V call is TRBV5-6, the J call TRBJ1-1; no firm D call. Trimming removed 0 bases at V and 5 bases at J, with 8 bases between. The CDR3 runs 13 residues. The germline gives CDR1 SGHDT, CDR2 YYEEEE. CDR3 coding DNA: TGTGCCAGCAGCTTGGTGGGAAGGACTGAAGCTTTCTTT. This sequence encodes CASSLVGRTEAFF.

The rearrangement links TRBV5-1 to TRBJ2-1; the D gene is possibly TRBD2 (5 bases). V gave up 5 bases and J gave up 2 bases, with 17 bases separating them. The CDR3 is 16 residues long. Germline CDR1 reads SGHRS; CDR2 reads YFSETQ. The CDR3 here is CASRRAFLIAYNEQFF. DNA of the CDR3: TGCGCCAGCAGGAGGGCCTTCCTTATTGCCTACAATGAGCAGTTCTTC.